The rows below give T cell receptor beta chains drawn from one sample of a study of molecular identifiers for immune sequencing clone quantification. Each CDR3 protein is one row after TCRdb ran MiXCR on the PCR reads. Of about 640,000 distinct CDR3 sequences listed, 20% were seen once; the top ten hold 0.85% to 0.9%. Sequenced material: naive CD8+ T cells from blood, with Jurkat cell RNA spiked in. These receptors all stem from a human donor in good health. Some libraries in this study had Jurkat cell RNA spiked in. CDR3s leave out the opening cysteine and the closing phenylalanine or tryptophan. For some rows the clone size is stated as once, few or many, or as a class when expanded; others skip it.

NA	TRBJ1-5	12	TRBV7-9	ASSSETGAQPQH
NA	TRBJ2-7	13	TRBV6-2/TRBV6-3	ASTPPDRIPNEQY
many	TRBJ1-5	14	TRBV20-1	SARDVQGASNQPQH
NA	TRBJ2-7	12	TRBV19	ASSPGRSSCEQY
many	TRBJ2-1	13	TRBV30	AWSSSGTGYVEQF
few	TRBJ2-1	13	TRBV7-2	ASSLPGLAGEEQF
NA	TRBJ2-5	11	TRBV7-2	ASALEGQETQY
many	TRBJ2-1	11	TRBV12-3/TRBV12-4	ASSFYLAGVKF
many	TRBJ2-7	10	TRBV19	ASSMSGREQY
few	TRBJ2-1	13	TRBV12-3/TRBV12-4	ASSSPVAGGGEQF
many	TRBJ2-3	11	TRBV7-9	ASSPGPSDTQY
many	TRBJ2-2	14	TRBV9	ASSVGREDRTGELF
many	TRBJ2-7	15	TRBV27	ASSLIAPGTGVGEQY
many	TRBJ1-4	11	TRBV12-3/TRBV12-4	ASSFPGNEKLF
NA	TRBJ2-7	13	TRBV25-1	ASSGGRVAFYEQY
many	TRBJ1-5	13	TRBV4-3	ASSQDRGSNQPQH
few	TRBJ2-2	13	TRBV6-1	ASSVISPNTGELF